This T cell receptor (beta chain) was observed in a study of beta chain features in type 1 diabetes. Findings of the study overall: Type 1 diabetes patients showed a moderate but significant shortening of TCRB CDR3s in all four CD4+ subsets.

The authors reverse transcribed all of the isolated RNA, so sequencing captured expressed TCRB transcripts. Using immunoSEQ multiplex PCR, the repertoire was profiled, and TCRdb retains in-frame clones only, with some absent. The sample records some 660,000 clones, roughly an eighth being singletons. V lost 8 bases, J lost 0 bases, and 11 bases lay in between. The CDR3 sequence is 13 residues long. From germline, CDR1 is LNHNV and CDR2 YYDKDF (reference sequence). Regarding this clone: What it binds is unknown.

The sample consisted of naive CD4+ T cells from blood. The chain links TRBV15 to TRBJ2-7; TRBD1 is a possible D gene (5 bases). The clonotype was recovered from a young man with type 1 diabetes. The CDR3 protein is CATGHTHSYEQYF. The CDR3, as DNA: TGTGCCACCGGACACACTCACTCCTACGAGCAGTACTTC. The full variable domain, rest sourced from reference TRBV15 and TRBJ2-7, is DAMVIQNPRYQVTQFGKPVTLSCSQTLNHNVMYWYQQKSSQAPKLLFHYYDKDFNNEADTPDNFQSRRPNTSFCFLDIRSPGLGDTAMYLCATGHTHSYEQYFGPGTRLTVT.